The 32 T cell receptor beta chains below were found in one sample sequenced in a study of blood T cell repertoires in COVID-19. The repertoire was sequenced with immunoSEQ multiplex PCR; TCRdb's copy has only in-frame clones and lacks some. Of about 300,000 clones listed, 89% are singletons. The source material was PBMCs or T cells enriched from blood (not recorded which). These receptor sequences come from a man aged 60-69 years who had recovered from COVID-19.

The chain carries TRBV28 and TRBJ1-1, with D tentatively TRBD1 (6 bases). This CDR3 has 16 residues. The germline V gene encodes CDR1 MDHEN and CDR2 SYDVKM. V lost 5 bases, J lost 1 base, and 17 bases lay in between. This CDR3 reads CASSPSSGAGNTEAFF. As DNA, the CDR3 is TGTGCCAGCAGTCCTTCTTCAGGGGCGGGGAACACTGAAGCTTTCTTT.

The chain links TRBV19 to TRBJ1-3; possibly TRBD1 for D (6 bases). This CDR3 is 15 amino acids long. Germline V lookup: CDR1 LNHDA, CDR2 SQIVND (reference sequence). Trimming removed 5 bases from V and 0 bases from J, with 11 bases in between. CDR3 bases: TGTGCCAGTAGTTTTGGGGGCGGCTCTGGAAACACCATATATTTT. Translated, it gives CASSFGGGSGNTIYF.

V and J are TRBV3-1 (or the pseudogene TRBV3-2) and TRBJ2-7, with 8 bases lining up with TRBD1. Looked up from germline, CDR1 is LGHDT and CDR2 is YNNKEL (reference sequence). This CDR3 spans 15 amino acids. V shed 2 bases and J 2 bases; nucleotides not matched to a gene: 5. CDR3 sequence (DNA): TGTGCCAGCAGCCAAAGGGCAGGGGGCCCCTACGAGCAGTACTTC. This sequence encodes CASSQRAGGPYEQYF.

Concerning this clone: In the same sample, other DNA sequences code for this CDR3. The rearrangement links TRBV3-1 (or the pseudogene TRBV3-2) to TRBJ2-7; 11 nucleotides agree with TRBD1. The CDR3 has 14 residues. V lost 4 bases and J lost 3; bases outside the gene matches: 2. The V gene's germline CDR1 is LGHDT and CDR2 YNNKEL (reference sequence). Written as DNA, the CDR3 is TGTGCCAGCAGCCCCGGGACAGGGGGCTACGAGCAGTACTTC. It is translated as CASSPGTGGYEQYF.

This sequence joins TRBV19 and TRBJ2-5, with TRBD1 matching over 8 bases. CDR1 is LNHDA, CDR2 SQIVND, per germline (reference sequence). The CDR3 spans 14 residues. V dropped 7 bases and J dropped 1; count of bases not matched to a gene: 5. CDR3 in amino acids: CASKLTGAQETQYF. The CDR3 nucleotides read TGTGCCAGTAAACTGACAGGGGCCCAAGAGACCCAGTACTTC.

This clone was counted only a few times. CDR3 DNA sequence: TGTGCCAGTAGCAGGACAGGGGCGAATAGCAATCAGCCCCAGCATTTT. It translates to CASSRTGANSNQPQHF. The V and J genes are TRBV19 and TRBJ1-5, with 9 bases fitting TRBD1. Germline CDR1 LNHDA, CDR2 SQIVND (reference sequence). CDR3 size: 16 residues. The V segment lost 6 bases and the J segment 0 bases; nucleotides outside the gene matches: 6.

The chain recombines TRBV7-9 with TRBJ2-3, with 11 bases identical to TRBD2. Germline trimming cut 5 bases from V and 11 bases from J; bases unmatched to any gene: 12. The germline CDR1 and CDR2 sequences are SEHNR and FQNEAQ (reference sequence). CDR3 length equals 15 residues. The CDR3 DNA reads as TGTGCCAGCAGCGGAGGACTGGGACTAGCGGAAAGGCAGTATTTT. This encodes CASSGGLGLAERQYF.

Here the CDR3 reads CASSLVSRGSTDTQYF. As DNA, the CDR3 is TGTGCCAGCAGCTTAGTCTCGCGGGGCAGCACAGATACGCAGTATTTT. The V gene is TRBV11-2, the J gene TRBJ2-3; possibly TRBD2 for D (6 bases). The CDR3 is made up of 16 amino acids. Trimming shortened V by 1 base and J by 0 bases, and 11 bases separated the two germline ends. The V gene's germline CDR1 is SGHAT and CDR2 FQNNGV.

J is TRBJ2-7 and V is TRBV3-1 (or the pseudogene TRBV3-2); 9 bases map to TRBD2. Per germline, CDR1 LGHDT and CDR2 YNNKEL (reference sequence). This CDR3 contains 15 residues. The V segment lost 0 bases and the J segment 0 bases; nucleotides outside the gene matches: 0. The CDR3 spells CASSQDSGSSYEQYF. In DNA, the CDR3 is TGTGCCAGCAGCCAAGATAGCGGGAGCTCCTACGAGCAGTACTTC.

The chain is built from TRBV19 and TRBJ2-2; 14 bases are a match to TRBD2. V shed 6 bases and J 5 bases; nucleotides not matched to a gene: 8. Germline CDR1 and CDR2: LNHDA and SQIVND (reference sequence). This CDR3 is built from 17 residues. The DNA for the CDR3 is TGTGCCAGTAGCCGACTAGCGGGAGGGCCTGGGACCGGGGAGCTGTTTTTT. Translation gives CASSRLAGGPGTGELFF. Combining the CDR3 with reference TRBV19 and TRBJ2-2 gives the whole variable domain DGGITQSPKYLFRKEGQNVTLSCEQNLNHDAMYWYRQDPGQGLRLIYYSQIVNDFQKGDIAEGYSVSREKKESFPLTVTSAQKNPTAFYLCASSRLAGGPGTGELFFGEGSRLTVL.

This clone has just one count. The chain recombines TRBV5-5 with TRBJ2-1; 7 bases line up with TRBD2. CDR1 and CDR2 from the germline V gene are SGHKS and YYEKEE (reference sequence). V was clipped by 1 base and J by 3 bases; unmatched bases: 4. This CDR3 comprises 15 residues. DNA of the CDR3: TGTGCCAGCAGCTTGTGGGCGGGAGTCTACAATGAGCAGTTCTTC. It is translated as CASSLWAGVYNEQFF.

The chain couples TRBV7-2 to TRBJ2-1; 8 positions agree with TRBD2. The ends lost 6 bases at V and 3 bases at J; junction bases unmatched: 7. The CDR3 is made up of 15 amino acids. From germline, CDR1 is SGHTA and CDR2 FQGNSA. DNA of the CDR3: TGTGCCAGCAGGCGCCTTGGGACTAGCTACAATGAGCAGTTCTTC. It codes for CASRRLGTSYNEQFF.

The chain links TRBV7-2 to TRBJ2-7; D may be TRBD1 (6 bases). V was clipped by 5 bases and J by 0 bases, with 14 bases between them. CDR1 and CDR2 from the germline V gene are SGHTA and FQGNSA. This CDR3 has 15 amino acids. The CDR3 reads CASSEGRQVSYEQYF. In DNA form, the CDR3 reads TGTGCCAGCAGCGAAGGCCGACAGGTCTCCTACGAGCAGTACTTC.

The rearrangement links TRBV6-2 or TRBV6-3 to TRBJ2-5; weak D call: TRBD2 (6 bases). V shed 1 base and J shed 4 bases, with 7 bases lying between them. This CDR3 spans 13 amino acids. From germline, CDR1 is MNHEY and CDR2 SVGEGT. The CDR3 loop is CASSYWGGETQYF. Here the CDR3 DNA reads TGTGCCAGCAGTTACTGGGGAGGAGAGACCCAGTACTTC.

The chain combines TRBV9 with TRBJ1-1; D might be TRBD1 (5 bases). V was pared by 0 bases and J by 3 bases, with 9 bases between. The V gene's germline CDR1 is SGDLS and CDR2 YYNGEE. The CDR3 totals 14 residues. Written as DNA, the CDR3 is TGTGCCAGCAGCGTAGCGGGGGACGACACTGAAGCTTTCTTT. Encoded protein: CASSVAGDDTEAFF. The whole variable domain, remainder taken from reference TRBV9 and TRBJ1-1, is DSGVTQTPKHLITATGQRVTLRCSPRSGDLSVYWYQQSLDQGLQFLIQYYNGEERAKGNILERFSAQQFPDLHSELNLSSLELGDSALYFCASSVAGDDTEAFFGQGTRLTVV.

The CDR3 region is CASSQVRRGGETQYF. The CDR3 region has the DNA TGTGCCAGCAGCCAAGTACGGAGGGGCGGTGAGACCCAGTACTTC. V gene TRBV14 combines with J gene TRBJ2-5; a weak D match, TRBD2 (6 bases). V was shortened by 1 base and J by 5 bases, with 14 bases between the two germline ends. In germline, CDR1 is SGHDN, CDR2 FVKESK. The CDR3 contains 15 residues.

In this sample, this clone turned up a few times. The chain is built from TRBV5-5 and TRBJ1-2, with TRBD1 matching 8 bases. The CDR3 totals 13 residues. Trimming at V came to 5 bases and at J to 5 bases, leaving 5 bases not matched to a gene. Per germline, CDR1 SGHKS and CDR2 YYEKEE (reference sequence). CDR3 DNA sequence: TGTGCCAGCAGTCTTCAGGGGGCATATGGCTACACCTTC. Protein product: CASSLQGAYGYTF.

This rearrangement joins TRBV19 to TRBJ1-3; D is perhaps TRBD1 (5 bases). Between the trimmed V and J ends, which lost 6 bases and 7 bases, there was a span of 13 bases. The CDR3 length is 13 residues. Per the germline V gene, CDR1 is LNHDA and CDR2 is SQIVND (reference sequence). The CDR3 protein is CASSTQGSNTIYF. CDR3 sequence (DNA): TGTGCCAGTAGCACCCAGGGATCCAACACCATATATTTT. Looking up the rest from reference TRBV19 and TRBJ1-3 gives the full variable domain: DGGITQSPKYLFRKEGQNVTLSCEQNLNHDAMYWYRQDPGQGLRLIYYSQIVNDFQKGDIAEGYSVSREKKESFPLTVTSAQKNPTAFYLCASSTQGSNTIYFGEGSWLTVV.

The CDR3 sequence is CASSQQGTGYGYTF. The DNA for the CDR3 is TGTGCCAGCAGCCAACAGGGGACAGGGTATGGCTACACCTTC. This chain links TRBV3-1 (or the pseudogene TRBV3-2) with TRBJ1-2, with TRBD1 matching 9 bases. The V segment lost 2 bases and the J segment 5 bases; nucleotides outside the gene matches: 3. Germline V gives CDR1 LGHDT, CDR2 YNNKEL (reference sequence). CDR3 length equals 14 residues.

A remark on this clone: Other DNA sequences in this sample translate to the same CDR3. The J gene is TRBJ2-7, the V gene TRBV3-1 (or the pseudogene TRBV3-2); 8 nucleotides line up with TRBD2. This CDR3 contains 15 residues. With 3 bases clipped from V and 2 bases from J, the junction kept 6 bases outside the gene matches. Per germline, CDR1 LGHDT and CDR2 YNNKEL (reference sequence). This CDR3 is CASSHPAGGPYEQYF. The CDR3, as DNA: TGTGCCAGCAGCCACCCGGCGGGAGGCCCCTACGAGCAGTACTTC.

The V and J genes are TRBV6-2 or TRBV6-3 and TRBJ1-5; TRBD1 matches at 10 bases. Trimming cost V 6 bases and J 8 bases; bases outside gene matches: 10. CDR3 length: 15 residues. The germline gives CDR1 MNHEY, CDR2 SVGEGT. CDR3 sequence (DNA): TGTGCCAGCAGCCAGGGACAGGGGCCGGAGGAGCCCCAGCATTTT. Translating it yields CASSQGQGPEEPQHF.

This CDR3 is CASRGTSGGPETQYF. CDR3 nucleotide sequence: TGTGCCAGCAGGGGGACTAGCGGGGGGCCAGAGACCCAGTACTTC. This chain joins TRBV2 and TRBJ2-5; 15 positions match TRBD2. CDR3 size: 15 residues. The germline gives CDR1 SNHLY, CDR2 FYNNEI. The V and J ends lost 6 bases and 4 bases, in that order; junction bases with no gene match: 3.

This clone came up once. The gene calls are TRBV7-2 and TRBJ2-7; 11 bases fit TRBD2. Germline V lookup: CDR1 SGHTA, CDR2 FQGNSA. J lost 3 bases, V lost 5 bases, and 18 bases had no gene match. CDR3 size: 19 residues. The CDR3 sequence is CASSPRKVIAGGENYEQYF. The CDR3 nucleotides read TGTGCCAGCAGCCCGAGGAAGGTAATAGCGGGAGGGGAGAACTACGAGCAGTACTTC.

J is TRBJ2-3 and V is TRBV28; TRBD1 matches 8 bases. Germline CDR1 MDHEN, CDR2 SYDVKM. V trimming: 3 bases; J trimming: 0 bases; junction bases outside the gene matches: 8. The CDR3 covers 17 residues. CDR3 sequence: CASSFIQGGVSTDTQYF. The CDR3 DNA follows: TGTGCCAGCAGTTTTATACAGGGGGGTGTCAGCACAGATACGCAGTATTTT.

The chain couples TRBV11-2 to TRBJ2-5, with 9 bases matching TRBD1. V gave up 4 bases and J gave up 3 bases; unmatched junction bases: 9. The CDR3 runs to 16 residues. Germline values: CDR1 SGHAT, CDR2 FQNNGV. This CDR3 reads CASSSTGGRVEETQYF. The DNA of the CDR3 is TGTGCCAGCAGCTCCACAGGGGGCAGGGTAGAAGAGACCCAGTACTTC.

V usage is TRBV27 and J usage is TRBJ2-5; TRBD1 might be the D (5 bases). Trimming took 2 bases from V and 4 from J, leaving 11 bases between them. The CDR3 spans 14 residues. Germline CDR1 MNHEY, CDR2 SMNVEV (reference sequence). CDR3 nucleotides: TGTGCCAGCAGTTTAAGTCAGGGAAGAGAGACCCAGTACTTC. This sequence encodes CASSLSQGRETQYF.

The V call is TRBV24-1, the J call TRBJ2-3; 12 bases fit TRBD2. CDR3 length equals 15 residues. Unmatched junction bases numbered 5, after V lost 11 bases and J lost 0 bases. Per the germline V gene, CDR1 is KGHDR and CDR2 is SFDVKD. The chain's CDR3 is CAIGLAGSSTDTQYF. The CDR3 coding sequence is TGTGCCATCGGACTAGCGGGATCTAGCACAGATACGCAGTATTTT.

The chain combines TRBV18 with TRBJ2-7, with a possible D match to TRBD1 (6 bases). The CDR3 has 15 residues. Germline CDR1 KGHSH, CDR2 LQKENI. Trimming removed 5 bases from V and 2 bases from J, with 16 bases in between. The DNA of the CDR3 is TGTGCCAGCTCATACAGGGCTCCAGGGGCCTACGAGCAGTACTTC. Translation gives CASSYRAPGAYEQYF.

Concerning this clone itself: Other nucleotide sequences in the sample specify the same CDR3. The chain combines TRBV12-3 or TRBV12-4 with TRBJ1-5, with D unresolved. The length of the CDR3 is 13 residues. V was trimmed by 3 bases and J by 3 bases, leaving 6 bases between them. The CDR3, as DNA: TGTGCCAGCAGTTTGTCCTCCAATCAGCCCCAGCATTTT. This translates into CASSLSSNQPQHF.

The J gene is TRBJ2-1, the V gene TRBV24-1, with a possible D match to TRBD2 (6 bases). CDR1 KGHDR and CDR2 SFDVKD come from the germline V gene. Trimming shortened V by 4 bases and J by 10 bases, and 19 bases separated the two germline ends. The CDR3 extends over 15 amino acids. Here the CDR3 reads CATSEPRTTTGEQFF. In nucleotides, the CDR3 is TGTGCCACCAGTGAGCCGCGGACTACCACGGGGGAGCAGTTCTTC.

With respect to this clone: Other nucleotide sequences from this sample produce the same CDR3. The chain uses TRBV6-5 and TRBJ2-7; 9 bases match TRBD1. The CDR3 runs 14 residues. Germline V gene data show CDR1 as MNHEY and CDR2 as SVGAGI. V shed 8 bases, J shed 4 bases, and the junction held 9 bases outside the gene matches. In DNA form, the CDR3 reads TGTGCCAGCTCCTCCGGACAGGGGTTTTACGAGCAGTACTTC. Its protein product is CASSSGQGFYEQYF.

The chain employs TRBV12-2 and TRBJ2-1; no DNA check was done on the table's D call, TRBD2. TRBV12-2 is flagged as a pseudogene. CDR3 length equals 15 residues. The CDR3 protein is CASRLIAGGSNEQFF. The DNA of the CDR3 is TGTGCAAGTCGCTTAATAGCGGGAGGGTCCAATGAGCAGTTCTTC.